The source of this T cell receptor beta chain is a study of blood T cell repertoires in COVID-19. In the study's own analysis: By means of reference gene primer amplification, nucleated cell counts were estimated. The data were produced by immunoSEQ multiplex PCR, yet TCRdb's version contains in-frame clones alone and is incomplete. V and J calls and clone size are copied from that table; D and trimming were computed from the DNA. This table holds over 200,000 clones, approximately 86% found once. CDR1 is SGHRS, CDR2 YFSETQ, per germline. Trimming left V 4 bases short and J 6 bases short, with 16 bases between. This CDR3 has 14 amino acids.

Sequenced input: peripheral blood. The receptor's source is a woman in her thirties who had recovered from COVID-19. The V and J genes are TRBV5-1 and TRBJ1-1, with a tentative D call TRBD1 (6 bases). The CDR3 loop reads CASSPGQAIPEAFF. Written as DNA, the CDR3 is TGCGCCAGCAGCCCGGGACAAGCTATCCCTGAAGCTTTCTTT.